This T cell receptor beta chain derives from a study of blood T cell repertoires in COVID-19. Study-wide context: The United States, Italy and Spain provided the acute and convalescent COVID-19 samples. T cells, B-cell-depleted T cells, or PBMCs supplied cDNA or gDNA.

As handled by the study authors: For nucleated cells, counts were estimated from reference gene primer amplification. Only in-frame clones appear in the TCRdb table, and some are missing; sequencing was by immunoSEQ multiplex PCR. V and J calls plus clone size are reproduced from that table; the DNA served to infer D and trimming. This sample has about 110,000 clones, with about 88% found just once. CDR3 length: 15 amino acids. The V segment lost 3 bases and the J segment 14 bases; nucleotides outside the gene matches: 12. The germline V gene encodes CDR1 LGHNA and CDR2 YNFKEQ. The sequenced sample was peripheral blood. The chain is built from TRBV4-2 and TRBJ2-1; 11 positions match TRBD2. The receptor was derived from a man between 35 and 55 years old with acute or convalescent COVID-19. CDR3 coding DNA: TGTGCCAGCAGCCAGGGCCCGGCTAGCGGGGGGCCTAAGTTCTTC. Its translation: CASSQGPASGGPKFF.